These T cell receptor beta chains were read from a single sample in a study of cytomegalovirus exposure and HLA in healthy donors. Libraries were prepared by immunoSEQ multiplex PCR; TCRdb keeps only in-frame clonotypes and omits some of them. The sample records 150,000 or so clones, about 74% being singletons. The sample taken for sequencing was PBMCs. The receptors derive from a male donor in good health and CMV-seronegative. The CDR3 runs from the conserved cysteine through the conserved F or W. The D gene is left open where the match is weak. Clone size appears in some rows only: once, few, many, or a class for an expanded clone.

clone size: NA
J gene: TRBJ2-1
D gene: TRBD1
V gene: TRBV4-3
CDR3 DNA: TGCGCCAGCAGCCCCGTGGACAGGGACTACAATGAGCAGTTCTTC
CDR3 protein: CASSPVDRDYNEQFF

clone size: NA
J gene: TRBJ1-5
D gene: TRBD1
V gene: TRBV28
CDR3 DNA: TGTGCCACCGCCGACAGGGGAAATCAGCCCCAGCATTTT
CDR3 protein: CATADRGNQPQHF

clone size: few
J gene: TRBJ2-5
D gene: NA
V gene: TRBV7-7
CDR3 DNA: TGTGCTAGCAGCTTAGGCGTCAGCCAGGGGCCAGAGACCCAGTACTTC
CDR3 protein: CASSLGVSQGPETQYF

clone size: NA
J gene: TRBJ1-5
D gene: NA
V gene: TRBV6-5
CDR3 DNA: TGTGCCAGCGGTCGGGCCGGGGGCAATCAGCCCCAGCATTTT
CDR3 protein: CASGRAGGNQPQHF

clone size: NA
J gene: TRBJ1-1
D gene: NA
V gene: TRBV28
CDR3 DNA: TGTGCCAGCAGTTTTCATGAGGATCTGAACACTGAAGCTTTCTTT
CDR3 protein: CASSFHEDLNTEAFF

clone size: NA
J gene: TRBJ2-2
D gene: NA
V gene: TRBV29-1
CDR3 DNA: TGCAGCGGGGTGACAGGATCTCTGGGGGAGCTGTTTTTT
CDR3 protein: CSGVTGSLGELFF

clone size: NA
J gene: TRBJ2-3
D gene: NA
V gene: TRBV6-1
CDR3 DNA: TGTGCCAGCAGAATCGGGACGGGGGGCACAGATACGCAGTATTTT
CDR3 protein: CASRIGTGGTDTQYF

clone size: NA
J gene: TRBJ2-1
D gene: TRBD2
V gene: TRBV28
CDR3 DNA: TGTGCCAGCAGTTTCCTACTAGCGGGGGTCTCATACAATGAGCAGTTCTTC
CDR3 protein: CASSFLLAGVSYNEQFF

clone size: NA
J gene: TRBJ2-1
D gene: TRBD2
V gene: TRBV4-3
CDR3 DNA: TGCGCCAGCAGCCAAGCCAGGACTAGTCGGGAGCAGTTCTTC
CDR3 protein: CASSQARTSREQFF

clone size: NA
J gene: TRBJ2-5
D gene: TRBD2
V gene: TRBV5-6
CDR3 DNA: TGTGCCAGCAGCCGTAGACGGGGGGGACAAGAGACCCAGTACTTC
CDR3 protein: CASSRRRGGQETQYF

clone size: NA
J gene: TRBJ2-7
D gene: TRBD2
V gene: TRBV28
CDR3 DNA: TGTGCCAGCAGTTCCGCTTCCCCATGGGCTAGCGGGAGGCCCCCCTCGGGCGACGAGCAGTACTTC
CDR3 protein: CASSSASPWASGRPPSGDEQYF

clone size: NA
J gene: TRBJ2-7
D gene: TRBD2
V gene: TRBV30
CDR3 DNA: TGTGCCTGGGGCGGGGGGGACTCCTACGAGCAGTACTTC
CDR3 protein: CAWGGGDSYEQYF

clone size: NA
J gene: TRBJ2-3
D gene: TRBD2
V gene: TRBV7-8
CDR3 DNA: TGTGCCAGCAGCTTACGGAGACTAGCGGGCGGGGGTACAGATACGCAGTATTTT
CDR3 protein: CASSLRRLAGGGTDTQYF

clone size: NA
J gene: TRBJ1-6
D gene: NA
V gene: TRBV6-4
CDR3 DNA: TGTGCCAGCAGGGCAGGGGACGATAATTCACCCCTCCACTTT
CDR3 protein: CASRAGDDNSPLHF

clone size: NA
J gene: TRBJ1-5
D gene: NA
V gene: TRBV19
CDR3 DNA: TGTGCCAGTAGTGTCGGAACAGGGTTAGGAGGCAATCAGCCCCAGCATTTT
CDR3 protein: CASSVGTGLGGNQPQHF

clone size: NA
J gene: TRBJ1-2
D gene: TRBD1
V gene: TRBV15
CDR3 DNA: TGTGCCACCAGAGAGACAGGGGTCTATGGCTACACCTTC
CDR3 protein: CATRETGVYGYTF

clone size: NA
J gene: TRBJ2-5
D gene: NA
V gene: TRBV4-2
CDR3 DNA: TGTGCCAGCAGCCAAGGTCAGAGCCGCCGAGAAGTCGGGGAGACCCAGTACTTC
CDR3 protein: CASSQGQSRREVGETQYF

clone size: NA
J gene: TRBJ2-3
D gene: TRBD2
V gene: TRBV28
CDR3 DNA: TGTGCCAGCACATCGCTAGCGGACACAGATACGCAGTATTTT
CDR3 protein: CASTSLADTDTQYF